Presented here are 9 T cell receptor beta chains from one specimen sequenced in a study of cytomegalovirus exposure and HLA in healthy donors. The PCR had 60 Vbeta and 13 Jbeta primers. The assay was immunoSEQ multiplex PCR, and TCRdb's table has in-frame clones only and misses some. The sample records over 150,000 clones, around 80% being singletons. Sample: PBMCs. The receptors shown here come from a man younger than 30 in good health and CMV-seropositive.

The sample holds a few counts of this clone. The chain has TRBV4-2 and TRBJ2-4; tentatively, D is TRBD2 (6 bases). Germline V gene data show CDR1 as LGHNA and CDR2 as YNFKEQ. Trimming removed 1 base from V and 1 base from J, with 17 bases in between. The CDR3 spans 18 residues. CDR3 in amino acids: CASSQVVGGEVAKNIQYF. The CDR3 nucleotides are TGTGCCAGCAGCCAAGTTGTTGGCGGGGAGGTGGCCAAAAACATTCAGTACTTC.

The chain is built from TRBV19 and TRBJ1-5, with D uncertain. Trimming took 8 bases from V and 9 from J, leaving 14 bases between them. The CDR3 extends over 12 amino acids. Germline assignment: CDR1 LNHDA and CDR2 SQIVND (reference sequence). This CDR3 is CASSEGLLPQHF. The CDR3, as DNA: TGTGCCAGTTCGGAGGGTTTGTTGCCCCAGCATTTT.

V is TRBV29-1 and J is TRBJ2-1; D is uncertain. The CDR3 is 12 residues long. The ends were cut back, 3 bases at V and 6 bases at J, with 9 bases in the middle. The germline V gene encodes CDR1 SQVTM and CDR2 ANQGSEA. In nucleotides, the CDR3 is TGCAGCGTTGACGACAACCTCAATGAGCAGTTCTTC. It codes for CSVDDNLNEQFF.

This chain connects TRBV10-2 to TRBJ1-1; no clear D gene. Germline assignment: CDR1 WSHSY and CDR2 SAAADI. The CDR3 extends over 14 amino acids. V was shortened by 5 bases and J by 2 bases, with 12 bases between the two germline ends. The CDR3 loop reads CASSLASDNTEAFF. As DNA, the CDR3 is TGCGCCAGCAGTTTGGCCAGCGATAACACTGAAGCTTTCTTT.

The rearrangement joins TRBV6-5 to TRBJ1-2; 12 bases align to TRBD1. In germline, CDR1 is MNHEY, CDR2 SVGAGI. Unmatched junction bases numbered 9, after V lost 5 bases and J lost 8 bases. CDR3 length equals 15 residues. This CDR3 is CASSGPGQGALGYTF. The CDR3 DNA is TGTGCCAGCAGTGGGCCGGGACAGGGGGCGCTCGGCTACACCTTC.

The V call is TRBV4-1, the J call TRBJ2-3, with a possible D match to TRBD2 (7 bases). Looked up from germline, CDR1 is MGHRA and CDR2 is YSYEKL. This CDR3 has 16 amino acids. V was pared by 0 bases and J by 8 bases, with 18 bases between. The CDR3 DNA is TGCGCCAGCAGCCAAGACGGGACGGGAGGAGGGGGTACGCAGTATTTT. It encodes CASSQDGTGGGGTQYF.

The V call is TRBV9, the J call TRBJ1-6, with 9 positions matching TRBD1. CDR1 and CDR2 (germline): SGDLS, YYNGEE. This CDR3 is built from 18 residues. V gave up 3 bases and J gave up 4 bases; unmatched junction bases: 11. The CDR3 sequence: CASSERGGQGPYNSPLHF. The DNA of the CDR3 is TGTGCCAGCAGCGAGCGTGGGGGACAGGGCCCGTATAATTCACCCCTCCACTTT.

The chain is built from TRBV11-2 and TRBJ1-6; D not certain. The CDR3 runs 12 residues. Trimming pared 3 bases from V and 6 bases from J, leaving 3 bases between. Per the germline V gene, CDR1 is SGHAT and CDR2 is FQNNGV. The CDR3 region has the DNA TGTGCCAGCAGCTTGAGTAATTCACCCCTCCACTTT. Residues: CASSLSNSPLHF. The full variable domain, its missing parts supplied by reference TRBV11-2 and TRBJ1-6, is EAGVAQSPRYKIIEKRQSVAFWCNPISGHATLYWYQQILGQGPKLLIQFQNNGVVDDSQLPKDRFSAERLKGVDSTLKIQPAKLEDSAVYLCASSLSNSPLHFGNGTRLTVT.

The chain joins TRBV7-9 to TRBJ1-3, with D uncertain. CDR3 length equals 15 residues. CDR1 and CDR2 (germline): SEHNR, FQNEAQ (reference sequence). Trimming stripped 9 bases from V and 1 base from J, with 16 bases between. The CDR3 region is CARAQIPGSGNTIYF. In DNA form, the CDR3 reads TGTGCCAGAGCTCAAATCCCGGGGTCTGGAAACACCATATATTTT.